The next 32 T cell receptor beta chains were all read from a single sample in a study of cytomegalovirus exposure and HLA in healthy donors. The PCR had 60 Vbeta and 13 Jbeta primers. Only in-frame clones appear in the TCRdb table, and some are missing; sequencing was by immunoSEQ multiplex PCR. Found here are roughly 150,000 clones, around 86% of them singletons; the top ten hold less than 2.5%. Specimen: PBMCs. These TCRs come from a male donor in good health and CMV-seronegative.

This chain links TRBV6-4 with TRBJ1-1; maybe TRBD1 (5 bases). This CDR3 region has 13 residues. Between the trimmed V and J ends, which lost 6 bases and 3 bases, there was a span of 11 bases. Germline V gene data show CDR1 as MRHNA and CDR2 as SNTAGT. This CDR3 reads CASSASGYTEAFF. For the CDR3, the DNA is TGTGCCAGCAGCGCTTCAGGGTACACTGAAGCTTTCTTT.

V is TRBV7-2 and J is TRBJ2-7; D is possibly TRBD1 (7 bases). V gave up 1 base and J gave up 4 bases, with 14 bases separating them. The CDR3 is 15 amino acids. The V gene's germline CDR1 is SGHTA and CDR2 FQGNSA. Here the CDR3 DNA reads TGTGCCAGCAGCTTAGGAGCCAGGGGGGTATACGAGCAGTACTTC. The encoded protein is CASSLGARGVYEQYF.

This clone was observed a handful of times. The rearrangement joins TRBV6-6 to TRBJ1-2; D not certain. V was clipped by 6 bases and J by 3 bases, with 14 bases between them. Germline V gives CDR1 MNHNY, CDR2 SVGAGI (reference sequence). This CDR3 region has 14 residues. For the CDR3, the DNA is TGTGCCAGCAGCCTAACCCGGGTAGACTATGGCTACACCTTC. This translates into CASSLTRVDYGYTF.

This clone was picked up a small number of times. This chain connects TRBV20-1 to TRBJ2-5; no clear D gene. CDR1 and CDR2 from the germline V gene are DFQATT and SNEGSKA (reference sequence). The CDR3 has 11 residues. V lost 7 bases and J lost 2, with 8 bases in between. The CDR3 loop is CSGAVQETQYF. The CDR3 region has the DNA TGCAGTGGGGCCGTACAAGAGACCCAGTACTTC.

The gene calls are TRBV19 and TRBJ2-5; weak D call: TRBD2 (6 bases). Deletions cut 5 bases from V and 4 bases from J, with 11 bases between. There are 13 residues in the CDR3. CDR1 LNHDA and CDR2 SQIVND come from the germline V gene (reference sequence). The chain's CDR3 is CASSRENGETQYF. CDR3 in DNA: TGTGCCAGTAGTCGGGAGAACGGAGAGACCCAGTACTTC.

This chain joins TRBV5-1 and TRBJ2-7, with TRBD1 identical over 8 bases. Germline-derived CDR1 and CDR2 are SGHRS and YFSETQ. The V gene end was trimmed by 0 bases and the J gene end by 4 bases; junction bases not matched to a gene: 6. This CDR3 has 15 residues. CDR3 bases: TGCGCCAGCAGCTTGGGTCAGGGGGCGCGGTACGAGCAGTACTTC. Its translation is CASSLGQGARYEQYF.

The chain combines TRBV6-5 with TRBJ2-7; perhaps TRBD1 as D (5 bases). The CDR3 is made up of 14 amino acids. Germline V CDR1 and CDR2: MNHEY, SVGAGI. The V end lost 2 bases, the J end lost 1 base, and 9 bases lay between the germline ends. The CDR3 reads CASSYKRGSYEQYF. As DNA, the CDR3 is TGTGCCAGCAGTTACAAAAGGGGTTCCTACGAGCAGTACTTC.

The count of this clone is one. The V call is TRBV27, the J call TRBJ2-7, with D perhaps matching TRBD1 (6 bases). V was pared by 3 bases and J by 2 bases, with 11 bases between. Germline CDR1 MNHEY, CDR2 SMNVEV (reference sequence). This CDR3 spans 14 amino acids. In DNA form, the CDR3 reads TGTGCCAGCAGTTTTAGGGACACCACCTACGAGCAGTACTTC. This gives the protein CASSFRDTTYEQYF.

This clone was picked up one time. Written as DNA, the CDR3 is TGTGCCAGTAGTGCACAGGGTTTTGGTAACTATGGCTACACCTTC. Translating gives CASSAQGFGNYGYTF. This rearrangement joins TRBV19 to TRBJ1-2; weak D call: TRBD1 (6 bases). CDR3 length equals 15 residues. CDR1 is LNHDA and CDR2 is SQIVND in the germline V gene (reference sequence). V lost 5 bases and J lost 1, with 14 bases in between.

The V gene is TRBV9, the J gene TRBJ2-6; D is uncertain. Trimming left V 1 base short and J 0 bases short, with 14 bases between. CDR1 is SGDLS, CDR2 YYNGEE, per germline. The CDR3 is made up of 18 amino acids. CDR3 nucleotides: TGTGCCAGCAGCGTAAGGTACCAGGCAAACTCTGGGGCCAACGTCCTGACTTTC. It specifies CASSVRYQANSGANVLTF.

This clone occurred a few times. V gene TRBV27 combines with J gene TRBJ1-6, with D perhaps TRBD1 (5 bases). V shed 2 bases and J shed 9 bases, with 14 bases lying between them. Germline CDR1 MNHEY, CDR2 SMNVEV (reference sequence). This CDR3 is 15 amino acids long. CDR3 region: CASSLHQGFSSPLHF. The CDR3 DNA reads TGTGCCAGCAGTTTACACCAGGGTTTCAGTTCACCCCTCCACTTT.

The chain uses TRBV27 and TRBJ1-2; TRBD1 might be the D (5 bases). V was pared by 6 bases and J by 3 bases, with 20 bases between. The CDR3 length is 16 residues. CDR1 is MNHEY and CDR2 is SMNVEV in the germline V gene (reference sequence). The CDR3 DNA is TGTGCCAGCAGGTCACGCTCGGGGGGGGTTTACTATGGCTACACCTTC. It specifies CASRSRSGGVYYGYTF.

This clone appeared a few times. The genes are TRBV5-1 and TRBJ2-6; D call uncertain. CDR1 and CDR2 from the germline V gene are SGHRS and YFSETQ. Trimming left V 1 base short and J 0 bases short, with 11 bases between. CDR3 length: 17 residues. Written as DNA, the CDR3 is TGCGCCAGCAGCTTGACCCTACAGATCTCTGGGGCCAACGTCCTGACTTTC. As protein: CASSLTLQISGANVLTF.

This rearrangement joins TRBV2 to TRBJ2-1; 8 positions agree with TRBD1. Germline loops: CDR1 SNHLY, CDR2 FYNNEI. V lost 6 bases, J lost 5 bases, and 3 bases stayed unmatched. This CDR3 has 13 residues. The chain's CDR3 is CASRVDRDNEQFF. The CDR3 DNA reads TGTGCCAGCAGAGTGGACAGGGACAATGAGCAGTTCTTC.

The chain links TRBV10-1 to TRBJ2-1; D gene ambiguous. CDR3 length: 15 amino acids. Germline CDR1 and CDR2: WNHNN and SYGVQD (reference sequence). Trimming shortened V by 3 bases and J by 3 bases, and 12 bases separated the two germline ends. CDR3 sequence reads: CASSDPSGSYNEQFF. In DNA, the CDR3 is TGCGCCAGCAGTGATCCATCAGGTAGCTACAATGAGCAGTTCTTC.

The chain carries TRBV5-1 and TRBJ2-1, with 10 positions matching TRBD2. The J segment lost 5 bases and the V segment lost 2 bases, leaving 4 bases of the junction unmatched. The CDR3 is made up of 15 amino acids. Germline V lookup: CDR1 SGHRS, CDR2 YFSETQ. This chain's CDR3 is CASSFSGGTHNEQFF. CDR3 DNA: TGCGCCAGCAGCTTTAGCGGGGGGACCCACAATGAGCAGTTCTTC.

This sequence joins TRBV5-6 and TRBJ1-2; 8 bases match TRBD1. V gave up 0 bases and J gave up 4 bases; unmatched junction bases: 2. This CDR3 is built from 14 residues. Germline CDR1 reads SGHDT; CDR2 reads YYEEEE. The CDR3 bases are TGTGCCAGCAGCTTGGTTCAGGGGGCCTATGGCTACACCTTC. Its translation is CASSLVQGAYGYTF.

The V gene is TRBV6-5, the J gene TRBJ2-7, with TRBD2 as a possible D gene (5 bases). Germline CDR1 and CDR2: MNHEY and SVGAGI. The V end was cut by 11 bases, the J end by 3 bases, with 17 bases between. The CDR3 contains 13 residues. This CDR3 is CAATSGKVYEQYF. CDR3 bases: TGTGCCGCGACCTCGGGGAAAGTCTACGAGCAGTACTTC.

The genes are TRBV6-5 and TRBJ2-2, with 16 nucleotides matching TRBD2. The CDR3 has 15 residues. Germline V gene sequence: CDR1 MNHEY, CDR2 SVGAGI. V gave up 6 bases and J gave up 5 bases; unmatched junction bases: 0. The CDR3 coding sequence is TGTGCCAGCAGGGGACTAGCGGGGGGGACCGGGGAGCTGTTTTTT. Translated, it gives CASRGLAGGTGELFF.

V usage is TRBV7-2 and J usage is TRBJ1-5, with D perhaps TRBD1 (5 bases). Germline V lookup: CDR1 SGHTA, CDR2 FQGNSA. The CDR3 is made up of 16 amino acids. V was pared by 5 bases and J by 7 bases, with 21 bases between. In DNA, the CDR3 is TGTGCCAGCAGCATTCGGGCCCTGGGGCATCGGCAGCCCCAGCATTTT. Its translation: CASSIRALGHRQPQHF. Using reference TRBV7-2 and TRBJ1-5 for the parts outside the CDR3, the full variable domain is GAGVSQSPSNKVTEKGKDVELRCDPISGHTALYWYRQSLGQGLEFLIYFQGNSAPDKSGLPSDRFSAERTGGSVSTLTIQRTQQEDSAVYLCASSIRALGHRQPQHFGDGTRLSIL.

The chain couples TRBV9 to TRBJ1-1, with a tentative D call TRBD1 (5 bases). V lost 4 bases and J lost 3, with 16 bases in between. CDR3 length: 15 residues. CDR1 and CDR2 from the germline V gene are SGDLS and YYNGEE. The CDR3 sequence: CASSPREGTDTEAFF. As DNA, the CDR3 is TGTGCCAGCAGCCCAAGGGAGGGGACGGACACTGAAGCTTTCTTT.

In its sample, this clone was seen a few times. The chain has TRBV7-6 and TRBJ2-5, with unresolved D. Germline V gene data show CDR1 as SGHVS and CDR2 as FNYEAQ. Trimming left V 1 base short and J 5 bases short, with 14 bases between. The length of the CDR3 is 15 residues. For the CDR3, the DNA is TGTGCCAGCAGCTTAGTCTTCGCTCCCAGGGAGACCCAGTACTTC. This gives the protein CASSLVFAPRETQYF.

This clone was counted a few times. The CDR3 sequence is CASSLTRGRGYNSPLHF. In DNA form, the CDR3 reads TGTGCCAGCAGTCTTACACGGGGTCGGGGCTATAATTCACCCCTCCACTTT. This rearrangement joins TRBV27 to TRBJ1-6; no reliable D call. The CDR3 loop spans 17 amino acids. The V gene's germline CDR1 is MNHEY and CDR2 SMNVEV (reference sequence). Trimming cost V 5 bases and J 3 bases, with 17 bases left between them.

The genes are TRBV6-5 and TRBJ1-2; 7 bases are a match to TRBD1. The CDR3 contains 15 residues. The germline V gene has CDR1 MNHEY and CDR2 SVGAGI. V gave up 0 bases and J gave up 5 bases; unmatched junction bases: 6. CDR3 sequence (DNA): TGTGCCAGCAGTTACTCGAGGTCACAGGGGTATGGCTACACCTTC. It translates to CASSYSRSQGYGYTF.

V gene TRBV6-5 combines with J gene TRBJ2-6; possible D gene TRBD1, 6 bases. The CDR3 covers 15 residues. CDR1 MNHEY and CDR2 SVGAGI come from the germline V gene. Trimming removed 7 bases from V and 2 bases from J, with 12 bases in between. CDR3 loop: CASTITGTGANVLTF. The CDR3 coding sequence is TGTGCCAGCACCATCACAGGGACTGGGGCCAACGTCCTGACTTTC.

The CDR3 DNA sequence: TGTGCCAGCAGTGAAACAGGCAGGGCGGATACGCAGTATTTT. Translated, it gives CASSETGRADTQYF. The rearrangement uses TRBV6-1 and TRBJ2-3, with a tentative D call TRBD1 (5 bases). There are 14 residues in the CDR3. Per germline, CDR1 MNHNS and CDR2 SASEGT. V shed 2 bases and J shed 6 bases, with 12 bases lying between them.

This clone is a singleton in its sample. The chain uses TRBV7-6 and TRBJ2-4; no definite D call. The CDR3 totals 14 residues. The ends were cut back, 10 bases at V and 4 bases at J, with 17 bases in the middle. Germline lookup yields CDR1 SGHVS and CDR2 FNYEAQ. The CDR3 protein is CATTDPQAKNIQYF. For the CDR3, the DNA is TGTGCCACCACAGACCCTCAGGCAAAAAACATTCAGTACTTC.

The chain uses TRBV9 and TRBJ2-7, with D uncertain. Germline values: CDR1 SGDLS, CDR2 YYNGEE. V lost 4 bases and J lost 1, with 12 bases in between. This CDR3 comprises 14 residues. CDR3 nucleotide sequence: TGTGCCAGCAGCCCCCTCGGGTTTTCCTACGAGCAGTACTTC. Its translation: CASSPLGFSYEQYF.

This chain joins TRBV5-1 and TRBJ1-1; D possibly corresponds to TRBD1 (5 bases). V lost 7 bases, J lost 1 base, and 14 bases lay in between. The CDR3 sequence is 14 residues long. Germline V gene sequence: CDR1 SGHRS, CDR2 YFSETQ. The CDR3 coding sequence is TGCGCCAGCCGTAGACAGATGGAGAACACTGAAGCTTTCTTT. Translated, it gives CASRRQMENTEAFF.

This rearrangement joins TRBV27 to TRBJ1-2; 10 positions agree with TRBD1. Germline V CDR1 and CDR2: MNHEY, SMNVEV (reference sequence). The trim removed 5 bases at V and 8 bases at J, leaving 11 bases unmatched. This CDR3 has 15 residues. CDR3 amino acids: CASSVGTGDAWGYTF. Written as DNA, the CDR3 is TGTGCCAGCAGTGTCGGGACAGGGGACGCGTGGGGCTACACCTTC.

The J gene is TRBJ1-6, the V gene TRBV27, with TRBD1 matching over 10 bases. Germline V gives CDR1 MNHEY, CDR2 SMNVEV (reference sequence). This CDR3 has 17 amino acids. V dropped 6 bases and J dropped 2; count of bases not matched to a gene: 7. The CDR3 loop reads CASRDRGSMTYNSPLHF. The CDR3, as DNA: TGTGCCAGCAGGGACAGGGGGAGTATGACCTATAATTCACCCCTCCACTTT.

This clone appeared once. CDR3 residues: CASSLSPSLSSPLHF. The CDR3 coding sequence is TGTGCCAGCAGTTTAAGTCCAAGTCTGAGTTCACCCCTCCACTTT. V is TRBV27 and J is TRBJ1-6; the D is unclear. Trimming removed 2 bases at V and 9 bases at J, with 14 bases between. Germline CDR1 is MNHEY and CDR2 is SMNVEV (reference sequence). The CDR3 is 15 amino acids.